Listed below are T cell receptor beta chains from one sample, sequenced in a study of molecular identifiers for immune sequencing clone quantification. One entry per CDR3 protein, called by TCRdb with MiXCR from the PCR reads. This table has some 320,000 distinct CDR3 sequences, 20% to 25% appearing once. Sequenced material: naive CD8+ T cells from blood, with Jurkat cell RNA spiked in. Receptor source: a human donor in good health. Some libraries in this study had Jurkat cell RNA spiked in. CDR3s include the opening cysteine and the closing phenylalanine or tryptophan.

cdr3_aa: CASSQEGVAPLEYF; v_call: TRBV3-1; j_call: TRBJ2-5
cdr3_aa: CASSPGDYGADTQYF; v_call: TRBV7-7; j_call: TRBJ2-3
cdr3_aa: CASSYGPVDSNQPQHF; v_call: TRBV6-6; j_call: TRBJ1-5
cdr3_aa: CASSQTLQLNTEAFF; v_call: TRBV3-1; j_call: TRBJ1-1
cdr3_aa: CASSLIQGHNYGYTF; v_call: TRBV13; j_call: TRBJ1-2
cdr3_aa: CATSDKGVQYF; v_call: TRBV24-1; j_call: TRBJ2-7
cdr3_aa: CASSLGQSDYGYTF; v_call: TRBV7-6; j_call: TRBJ1-2
cdr3_aa: CASSEGTGEKETQYF; v_call: TRBV9; j_call: TRBJ2-5
cdr3_aa: CASTLTRRGQETQYF; v_call: TRBV19; j_call: TRBJ2-5
cdr3_aa: CASANTEAFF; v_call: TRBV6-6; j_call: TRBJ1-1
cdr3_aa: CASSLPALTGEDTQYF; v_call: TRBV9; j_call: TRBJ2-3
cdr3_aa: CASSLSVGVNAEAFF; v_call: TRBV7-9; j_call: TRBJ1-1
cdr3_aa: CARDSDRTNTEAFF; v_call: TRBV2; j_call: TRBJ1-1
cdr3_aa: CASSSIRLDNEQFF; v_call: TRBV7-9; j_call: TRBJ2-1
cdr3_aa: CASSIGSGTGWNTEAFF; v_call: TRBV19; j_call: TRBJ1-1
cdr3_aa: CATGWGQNTEAFF; v_call: TRBV10-2; j_call: TRBJ1-1
cdr3_aa: CASRRYQGSQPQHF; v_call: TRBV27; j_call: TRBJ1-5